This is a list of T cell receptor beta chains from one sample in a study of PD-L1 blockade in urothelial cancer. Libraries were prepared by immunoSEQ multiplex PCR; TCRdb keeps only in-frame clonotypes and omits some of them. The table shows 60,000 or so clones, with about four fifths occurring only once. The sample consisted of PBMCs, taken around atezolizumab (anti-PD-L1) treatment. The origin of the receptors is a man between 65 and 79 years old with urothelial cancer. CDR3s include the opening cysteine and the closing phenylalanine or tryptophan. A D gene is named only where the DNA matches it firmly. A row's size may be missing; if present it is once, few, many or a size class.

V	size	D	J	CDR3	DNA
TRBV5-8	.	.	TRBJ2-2	CASSLVTQGRNTGELFF	TGTGCCAGCAGCTTGGTCACGCAGGGAAGGAACACCGGGGAGCTGTTTTTT
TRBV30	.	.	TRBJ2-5	CAWSVQQETQYF	TGTGCCTGGAGTGTGCAGCAAGAGACCCAGTACTTC
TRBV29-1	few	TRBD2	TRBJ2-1	CSAKRDSVEQFF	TGCAGCGCTAAGCGGGATTCTGTTGAGCAGTTCTTC
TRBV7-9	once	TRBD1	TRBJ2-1	CASSLAGQGGEQFF	TGTGCCAGCAGCTTAGCCGGACAGGGCGGTGAGCAGTTCTTC
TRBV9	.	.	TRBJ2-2	CASSSQLGVGGELFF	TGTGCCAGCAGCTCCCAGTTAGGGGTAGGCGGGGAGCTGTTTTTT
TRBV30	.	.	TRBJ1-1	CAWKERESTEAFF	TGTGCCTGGAAGGAGCGGGAAAGCACTGAAGCTTTCTTT
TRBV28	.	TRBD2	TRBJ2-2	CASSRRIGLAGVGLFF	TGTGCCAGCAGCAGGAGGATTGGCCTAGCGGGGGTGGGGCTGTTTTTT
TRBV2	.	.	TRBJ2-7	CASSGRTGSYEQYF	TGTGCCAGCAGTGGCCGGACGGGATCCTACGAGCAGTACTTC
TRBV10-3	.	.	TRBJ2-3	CAIGRDSSTDTQYF	TGTGCCATTGGACGGGACTCGAGCACAGATACGCAGTATTTT
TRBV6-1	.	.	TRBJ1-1	CASTEGGVNTEAFF	TGTGCCAGCACCGAGGGGGGGGTGAACACTGAAGCTTTCTTT
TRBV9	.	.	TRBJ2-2	CASSLASGGELFF	TGTGCCAGCAGCCTAGCCTCGGGCGGGGAGCTGTTTTTT
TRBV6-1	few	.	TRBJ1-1	CASTRRLSGDTEAFF	TGTGCCAGCACTCGCCGATTGTCAGGGGACACTGAAGCTTTCTTT
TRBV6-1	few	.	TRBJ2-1	CASSDRTRMGYNEQFF	TGTGCCAGCAGTGATAGGACTCGAATGGGTTACAATGAGCAGTTCTTC
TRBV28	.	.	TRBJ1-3	CASSLRGAGNTIYF	TGTGCCAGCAGTTTACGGGGAGCTGGAAACACCATATATTTT
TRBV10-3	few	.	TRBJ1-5	CAISELDTNQPQHF	TGTGCCATCAGTGAGTTGGACACGAATCAGCCCCAGCATTTT
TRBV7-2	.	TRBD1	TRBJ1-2	CASSEPDRASGYTF	TGTGCCAGCAGCGAACCGGACAGGGCCAGCGGCTACACCTTC
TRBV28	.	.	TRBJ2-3	CASSPGSPDTQYF	TGTGCCAGCAGTCCCGGGAGTCCAGATACGCAGTATTTT
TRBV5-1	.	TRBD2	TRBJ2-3	CASSPGTSGRPTDTQYF	TGCGCCAGCAGCCCCGGGACTAGCGGGAGGCCGACAGATACGCAGTATTTT
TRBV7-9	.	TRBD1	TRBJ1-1	CASSLGWDRVTEAFF	TGTGCCAGCAGCTTAGGGTGGGACAGGGTAACTGAAGCTTTCTTT
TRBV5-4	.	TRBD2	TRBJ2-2	CASSLGLGPGTGELFF	TGTGCCAGCAGCCTTGGACTAGGTCCGGGGACCGGGGAGCTGTTTTTT
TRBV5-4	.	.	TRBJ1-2	CASSLGAGYYGYTF	TGTGCCAGCAGCTTGGGGGCAGGGTACTATGGCTACACCTTC
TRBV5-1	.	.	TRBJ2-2	CASSSAPPTGRLSGELFF	TGCGCCAGCAGCTCCGCCCCTCCAACAGGTCGGTTATCCGGGGAGCTGTTTTTT
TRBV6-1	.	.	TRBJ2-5	CASRPAELGTQYF	TGTGCCAGCAGACCCGCGGAGTTGGGTACCCAGTACTTC
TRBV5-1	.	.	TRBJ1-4	CASSFADNEKLFF	TGCGCCAGCAGCTTTGCAGATAATGAAAAACTGTTTTTT
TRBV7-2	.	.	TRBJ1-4	CASSPRRGREKLFF	TGTGCCAGCAGCCCCCGGAGGGGCAGGGAAAAACTGTTTTTT
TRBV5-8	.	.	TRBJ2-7	CASSLIRAGEQYF	TGTGCCAGCAGCTTGATCAGGGCTGGTGAGCAGTACTTC
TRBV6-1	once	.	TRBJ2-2	CASSGGPPNANTGELFF	TGTGCCAGCAGTGGAGGGCCCCCGAACGCGAACACCGGGGAGCTGTTTTTT
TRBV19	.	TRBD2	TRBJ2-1	CASSIVGSGLSNEQFF	TGTGCCAGTAGTATAGTAGGTAGCGGGCTGAGTAATGAGCAGTTCTTC
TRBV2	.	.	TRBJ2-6	CASSPRKVGANVLTF	TGTGCCAGCAGCCCTAGGAAGGTCGGGGCCAACGTCCTGACTTTC
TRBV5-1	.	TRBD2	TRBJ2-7	CASSGGLARTLSYEQYF	TGCGCCAGCAGCGGCGGACTAGCGCGCACGCTCTCCTACGAGCAGTACTTC